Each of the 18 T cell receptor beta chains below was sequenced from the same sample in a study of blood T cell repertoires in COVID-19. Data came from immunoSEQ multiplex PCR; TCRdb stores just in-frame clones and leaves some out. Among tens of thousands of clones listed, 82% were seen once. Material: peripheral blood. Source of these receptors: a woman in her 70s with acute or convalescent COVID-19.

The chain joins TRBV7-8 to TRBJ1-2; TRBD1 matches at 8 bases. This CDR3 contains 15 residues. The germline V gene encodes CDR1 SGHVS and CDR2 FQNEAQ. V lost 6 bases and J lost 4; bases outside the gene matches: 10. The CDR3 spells CASSYGQGGGYGYTF. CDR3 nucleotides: TGTGCCAGCAGTTACGGACAGGGAGGAGGCTATGGCTACACCTTC.

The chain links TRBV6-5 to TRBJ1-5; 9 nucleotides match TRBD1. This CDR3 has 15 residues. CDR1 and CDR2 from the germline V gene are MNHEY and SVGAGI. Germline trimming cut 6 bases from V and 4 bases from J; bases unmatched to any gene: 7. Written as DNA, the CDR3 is TGTGCCAGCAGCAGAACAGGGGGCGGTAATCAGCCCCAGCATTTT. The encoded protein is CASSRTGGGNQPQHF.

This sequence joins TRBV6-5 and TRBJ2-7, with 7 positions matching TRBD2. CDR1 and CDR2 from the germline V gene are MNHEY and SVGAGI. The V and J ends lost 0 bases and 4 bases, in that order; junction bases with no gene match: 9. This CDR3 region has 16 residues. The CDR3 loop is CASSYSKSPSGYEQYF. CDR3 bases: TGTGCCAGCAGTTACTCGAAATCCCCTAGCGGATACGAGCAGTACTTC.

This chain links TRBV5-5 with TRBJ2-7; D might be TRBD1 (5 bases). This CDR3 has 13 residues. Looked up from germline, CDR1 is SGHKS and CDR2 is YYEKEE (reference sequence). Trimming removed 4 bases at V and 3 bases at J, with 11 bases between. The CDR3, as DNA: TGTGCCAGCAGCACCATCGACAGCTACGAGCAGTACTTC. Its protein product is CASSTIDSYEQYF.

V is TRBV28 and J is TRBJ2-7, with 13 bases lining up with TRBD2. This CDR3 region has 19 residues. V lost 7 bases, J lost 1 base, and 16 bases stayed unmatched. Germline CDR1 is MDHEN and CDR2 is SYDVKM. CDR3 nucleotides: TGTGCCAGCAACATCCCCGGACTAGCGGGAGTGAGGTCATCCTACGAGCAGTACTTC. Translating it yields CASNIPGLAGVRSSYEQYF.

The CDR3 nucleotides read TGTGCCAGCAGTGAAAGGAGGATAACTGAAGCTTTCTTT. This sequence encodes CASSERRITEAFF. V usage is TRBV6-1 and J usage is TRBJ1-1; D unresolved. V was clipped by 2 bases and J by 5 bases, with 9 bases between them. Germline V gene data show CDR1 as MNHNS and CDR2 as SASEGT. The CDR3 extends over 13 amino acids.

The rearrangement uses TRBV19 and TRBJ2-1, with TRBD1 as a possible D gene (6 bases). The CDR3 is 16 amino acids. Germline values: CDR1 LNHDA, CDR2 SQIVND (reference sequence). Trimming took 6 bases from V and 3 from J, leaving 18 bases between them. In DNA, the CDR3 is TGTGCCAGTAGCCCCAACAGGGTAGTGCGCTACAATGAGCAGTTCTTC. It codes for CASSPNRVVRYNEQFF.

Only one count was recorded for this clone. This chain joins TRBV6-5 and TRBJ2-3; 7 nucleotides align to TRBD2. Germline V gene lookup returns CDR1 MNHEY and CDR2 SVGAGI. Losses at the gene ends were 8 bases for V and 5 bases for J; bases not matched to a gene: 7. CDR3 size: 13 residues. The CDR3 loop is CASGGGRLDTQYF. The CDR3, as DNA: TGTGCCAGCGGGGGGGGGAGATTAGATACGCAGTATTTT.

The CDR3 DNA is TGTGCCAGCAGCGGACTAGCGGGAGTAGGGAATGAGCAGTTCTTC. This encodes CASSGLAGVGNEQFF. The gene calls are TRBV6-5 and TRBJ2-1; 13 bases fit TRBD2. The germline V gene encodes CDR1 MNHEY and CDR2 SVGAGI. J lost 7 bases, V lost 6 bases, and 6 bases had no gene match. The CDR3 runs to 15 residues.

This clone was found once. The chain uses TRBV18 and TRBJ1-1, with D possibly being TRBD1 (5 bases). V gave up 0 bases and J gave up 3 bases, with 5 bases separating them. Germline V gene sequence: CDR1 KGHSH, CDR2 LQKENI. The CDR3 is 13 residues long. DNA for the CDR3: TGTGCCAGCTCACCACCACAGGACACTGAAGCTTTCTTT. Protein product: CASSPPQDTEAFF. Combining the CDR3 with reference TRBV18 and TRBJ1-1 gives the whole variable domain NAGVMQNPRHLVRRRGQEARLRCSPMKGHSHVYWYRQLPEEGLKFMVYLQKENIIDESGMPKERFSAEFPKEGPSILRIQQVVRGDSAAYFCASSPPQDTEAFFGQGTRLTVV.

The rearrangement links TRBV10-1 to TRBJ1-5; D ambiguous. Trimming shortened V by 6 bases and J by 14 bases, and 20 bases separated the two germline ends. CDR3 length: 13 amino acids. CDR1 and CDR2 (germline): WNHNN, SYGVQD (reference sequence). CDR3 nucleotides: TGCGCCAGCAGCTCCCCCGTGGAGGGCTGGGAGCATTTT. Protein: CASSSPVEGWEHF.

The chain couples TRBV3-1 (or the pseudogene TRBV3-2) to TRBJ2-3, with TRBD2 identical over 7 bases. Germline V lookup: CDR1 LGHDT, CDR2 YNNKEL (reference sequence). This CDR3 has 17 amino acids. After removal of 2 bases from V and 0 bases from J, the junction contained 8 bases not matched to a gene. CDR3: CASSQRGVGISTDTQYF. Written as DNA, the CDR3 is TGTGCCAGCAGCCAACGGGGGGTAGGGATCAGCACAGATACGCAGTATTTT.

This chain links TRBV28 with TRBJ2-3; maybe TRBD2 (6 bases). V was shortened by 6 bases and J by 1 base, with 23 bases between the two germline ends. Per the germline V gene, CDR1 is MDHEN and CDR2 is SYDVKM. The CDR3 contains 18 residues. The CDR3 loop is CASRHSSAYNGGTDTQYF. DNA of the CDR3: TGTGCCAGCAGGCACTCTAGCGCATACAACGGGGGCACAGATACGCAGTATTTT.

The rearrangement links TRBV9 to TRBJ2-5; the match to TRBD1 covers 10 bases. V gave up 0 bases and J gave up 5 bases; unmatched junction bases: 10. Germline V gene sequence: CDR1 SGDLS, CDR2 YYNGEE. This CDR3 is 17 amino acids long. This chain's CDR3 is CASSVGTSDRGRETQYF. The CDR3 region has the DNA TGTGCCAGCAGCGTAGGTACAAGTGACAGGGGGCGGGAGACCCAGTACTTC.

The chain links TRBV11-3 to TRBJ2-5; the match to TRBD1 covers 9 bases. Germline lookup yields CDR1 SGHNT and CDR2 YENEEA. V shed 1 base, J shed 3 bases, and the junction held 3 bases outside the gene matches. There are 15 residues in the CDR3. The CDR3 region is CASSLARDREETQYF. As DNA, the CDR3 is TGTGCCAGCAGCTTAGCACGGGACAGGGAAGAGACCCAGTACTTC.

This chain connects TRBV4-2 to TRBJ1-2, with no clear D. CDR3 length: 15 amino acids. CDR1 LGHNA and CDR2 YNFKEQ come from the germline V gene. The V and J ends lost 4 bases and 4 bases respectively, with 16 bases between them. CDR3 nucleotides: TGTGCCAGCAGCCGAGCCCTCGGGGAGAGCTATGGCTACACCTTC. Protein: CASSRALGESYGYTF.

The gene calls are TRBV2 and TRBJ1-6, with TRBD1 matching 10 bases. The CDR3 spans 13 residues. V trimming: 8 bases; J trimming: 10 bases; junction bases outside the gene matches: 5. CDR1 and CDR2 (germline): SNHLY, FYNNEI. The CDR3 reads CASGDRGNSPLHF. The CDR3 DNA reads TGTGCCAGCGGGGACAGGGGTAACTCACCCCTCCACTTT.

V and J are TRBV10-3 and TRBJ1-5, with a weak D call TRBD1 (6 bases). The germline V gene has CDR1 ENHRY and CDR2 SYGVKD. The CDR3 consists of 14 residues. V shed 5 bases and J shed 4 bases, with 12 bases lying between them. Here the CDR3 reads CAISKDRNNQPQHF. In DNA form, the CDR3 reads TGTGCCATCAGTAAAGACAGGAATAATCAGCCCCAGCATTTT.